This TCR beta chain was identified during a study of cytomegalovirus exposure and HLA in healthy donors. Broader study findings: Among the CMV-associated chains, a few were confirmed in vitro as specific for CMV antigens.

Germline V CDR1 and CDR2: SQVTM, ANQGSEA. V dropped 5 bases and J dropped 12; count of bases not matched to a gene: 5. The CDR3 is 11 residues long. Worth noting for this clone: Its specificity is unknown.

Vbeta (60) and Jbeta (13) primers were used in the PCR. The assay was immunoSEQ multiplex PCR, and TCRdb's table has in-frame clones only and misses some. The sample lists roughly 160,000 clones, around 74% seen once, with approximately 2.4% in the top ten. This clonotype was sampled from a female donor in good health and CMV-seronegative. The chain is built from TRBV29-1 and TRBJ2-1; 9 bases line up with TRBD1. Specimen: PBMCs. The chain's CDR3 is CSVPQGASQFF. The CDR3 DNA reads TGCAGCGTTCCACAGGGGGCTTCGCAGTTCTTC.